This T cell receptor (beta chain) was profiled in a study of blood T cell repertoires in COVID-19. Turning to the study itself: Samples of COVID-19 (acute and convalescent) were obtained from the United States, Italy and Spain.

TCRdb keeps only in-frame clones here, not all; method: immunoSEQ multiplex PCR. The profile shows about 240,000 clones, approximately 86% of them singletons. This CDR3 has 13 amino acids. Germline V gene lookup returns CDR1 SGHTA and CDR2 FQGTGA. V was clipped by 4 bases and J by 2 bases, with 7 bases between them. The V and J genes are TRBV7-3 and TRBJ2-3; D unclear. What was sequenced was peripheral blood. The TCR comes from a woman between 70 and 85 years old with active or convalescent COVID-19. DNA of the CDR3: TGTGCCAGCAGCTCTTTTTCCACAGATACGCAGTATTTT. Residues: CASSSFSTDTQYF.